This T cell receptor beta chain emerged from a study of cytomegalovirus exposure and HLA in healthy donors. General study points: As was reported, the classifier diagnosed cytomegalovirus status with high specificity and sensitivity.

Remarks on this clone: What it binds is unknown.

PCR employed 60 Vbeta and 13 Jbeta primers. Using immunoSEQ multiplex PCR, the repertoire was profiled, and TCRdb retains in-frame clones only, with some absent. Altogether 150,000 or so clones are present, 60% to 80% being singletons, with the ten largest covering roughly 7.6%. The CDR3 covers 13 residues. The germline V gene has CDR1 SGDLS and CDR2 YYNGEE. J gave up 7 bases and V 3 bases, and 6 bases lay outside the gene matches. The clonotype originates from a woman aged 40 to 55 in good health and CMV-seropositive. What was sequenced was PBMCs. The rearrangement links TRBV9 to TRBJ2-7; 8 bases are shared with TRBD2. CDR3 bases: TGTGCCAGCAGCGCCTCCACGGGGGGGGAGCAGTACTTC. Its translation: CASSASTGGEQYF.